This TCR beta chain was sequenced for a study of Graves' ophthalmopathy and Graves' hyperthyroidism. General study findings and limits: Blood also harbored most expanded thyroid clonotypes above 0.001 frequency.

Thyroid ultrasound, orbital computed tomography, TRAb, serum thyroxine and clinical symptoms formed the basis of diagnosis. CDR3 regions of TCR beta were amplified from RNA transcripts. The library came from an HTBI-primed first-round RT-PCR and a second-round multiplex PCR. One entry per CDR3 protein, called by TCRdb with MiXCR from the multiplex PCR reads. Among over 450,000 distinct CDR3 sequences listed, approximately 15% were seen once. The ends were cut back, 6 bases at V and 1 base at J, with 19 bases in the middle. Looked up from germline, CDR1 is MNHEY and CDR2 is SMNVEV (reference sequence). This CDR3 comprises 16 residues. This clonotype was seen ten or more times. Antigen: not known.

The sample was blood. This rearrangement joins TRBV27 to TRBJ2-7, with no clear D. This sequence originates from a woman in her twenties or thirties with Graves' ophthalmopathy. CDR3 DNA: TGTGCCAGCAGGCTCGATGGTGTCAGCAGGTCCTACGAGCAGTACTTC. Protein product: CASRLDGVSRSYEQYF.